Below, 18 T cell receptor beta chains from the same sample are listed, as sequenced in a study of blood T cell repertoires in COVID-19. Data came from immunoSEQ multiplex PCR; TCRdb stores just in-frame clones and leaves some out. The sample shows 60,000 or so clones, around 79% of them seen only once. Sequencing was done on a sample of peripheral blood. All receptors come from a human donor in a cohort sampled during active COVID-19.

The chain has TRBV7-2 and TRBJ1-5; D uncertain. This CDR3 is 15 amino acids long. CDR1 is SGHTA, CDR2 FQGNSA, per germline. Deletions cut 2 bases from V and 2 bases from J, with 10 bases between. Here the CDR3 reads CASSLQTSRNQPQHF. The CDR3 DNA is TGTGCCAGCAGCTTACAAACCAGTCGCAATCAGCCCCAGCATTTT.

The chain carries TRBV9 and TRBJ2-7, with 8 bases fitting TRBD2. Germline CDR1 reads SGDLS; CDR2 reads YYNGEE. Trimming removed 2 bases from V and 1 base from J; junction bases left unmatched: 5. The length of the CDR3 is 15 residues. CDR3 in DNA: TGTGCCAGCAGCGTGACGGGGGGGAGTTCCTACGAGCAGTACTTC. Protein sequence: CASSVTGGSSYEQYF.

The CDR3 reads CASSLVQGMMQQPQHF. CDR3 bases: TGTGCCAGCAGTTTAGTCCAGGGTATGATGCAGCAGCCCCAGCATTTT. This chain links TRBV28 with TRBJ1-5; maybe TRBD1 (5 bases). V gave up 2 bases and J gave up 7 bases, with 18 bases separating them. CDR3 size: 16 residues. CDR1 MDHEN and CDR2 SYDVKM come from the germline V gene.

J is TRBJ2-1 and V is TRBV4-3; 8 bases agree with TRBD2. Germline CDR1 is LGHNA and CDR2 is YSLEER. The CDR3 is 15 residues long. The V gene end was trimmed by 1 base and the J gene end by 7 bases; junction bases not matched to a gene: 6. The chain's CDR3 is CASSQVSGVMNEQFF. In DNA, the CDR3 is TGCGCCAGCAGCCAAGTTAGCGGGGTGATGAATGAGCAGTTCTTC.

This chain joins TRBV24-1 and TRBJ2-7, with no clear D. CDR1 and CDR2 from the germline V gene are KGHDR and SFDVKD. This CDR3 spans 16 amino acids. V was cut by 8 bases and J by 0 bases, with 19 bases left in between. The CDR3 DNA reads as TGTGCCACCAATTCCTCGCGCAATAAAAACTCCTACGAGCAGTACTTC. Translation: CATNSSRNKNSYEQYF.

For the CDR3, the DNA is TGTGCCAGCAGTGACTACAGGGAGAACACTGAAGCTTTCTTT. Translation gives CASSDYRENTEAFF. The rearrangement links TRBV28 to TRBJ1-1, with a possible D match to TRBD1 (6 bases). The germline V gene encodes CDR1 MDHEN and CDR2 SYDVKM. V lost 5 bases and J lost 1, with 11 bases in between. This CDR3 is built from 14 residues.

This clone has more than one count but fewer than ten. This chain connects TRBV3-1 (or the pseudogene TRBV3-2) to TRBJ1-5; D may be TRBD1 (6 bases). V was trimmed by 5 bases and J by 7 bases, leaving 15 bases between them. The germline CDR1 and CDR2 sequences are LGHDT and YNNKEL (reference sequence). CDR3 length: 14 residues. The CDR3 DNA sequence: TGTGCCAGCAGCTTTAGTACAGGGAGACAGCCCCAGCATTTT. It is translated as CASSFSTGRQPQHF.

This rearrangement joins TRBV7-8 to TRBJ1-3; D ambiguous. The germline V and J ends were trimmed by 0 bases and 0 bases, with 6 bases remaining between them. The CDR3 loop spans 15 amino acids. The V gene's germline CDR1 is SGHVS and CDR2 FQNEAQ. The CDR3 DNA reads as TGTGCCAGCAGCTTAGCCCGGGGCTCTGGAAACACCATATATTTT. Translation gives CASSLARGSGNTIYF.

The CDR3 protein is CASSWYILGGDNYGYTF. The DNA of the CDR3 is TGTGCCAGCAGCTGGTATATATTGGGGGGGGATAACTATGGCTACACCTTC. This chain uses TRBV5-4 with TRBJ1-2; TRBD1 might be the D (5 bases). Trimming took off 3 bases at V and 1 base at J, with 19 bases between the two ends. This CDR3 region has 17 residues. Germline loops: CDR1 SGHNT, CDR2 YYREEE (reference sequence).

The genes are TRBV30 and TRBJ2-7, with TRBD1 matching 7 bases. V was pared by 4 bases and J by 3 bases, with 0 bases of the junction left unmatched. Looked up from germline, CDR1 is GTSNPN and CDR2 is SVGIG (reference sequence). This CDR3 is built from 11 residues. CDR3 sequence (DNA): TGTGCCTGGAACAGGGGCTACGAGCAGTACTTC. Its translation is CAWNRGYEQYF.

This clone has only one observation. V is TRBV4-3 and J is TRBJ1-6; 10 bases match TRBD1. V trimming: 3 bases; J trimming: 7 bases; junction bases outside the gene matches: 3. CDR1 and CDR2 from the germline V gene are LGHNA and YSLEER. The CDR3 contains 15 residues. The CDR3 DNA sequence: TGCGCCAGCAGCCAGGACAGGGGGATGAATTCACCCCTCCACTTT. Translation: CASSQDRGMNSPLHF.

The V call is TRBV2, the J call TRBJ2-1, with unresolved D. CDR1 and CDR2 from the germline V gene are SNHLY and FYNNEI. Trimming left V 7 bases short and J 8 bases short, with 6 bases between. CDR3 length: 10 amino acids. Written as DNA, the CDR3 is TGTGCCAGCATGTATGATGAGCAGTTCTTC. This codes for CASMYDEQFF.

This chain's CDR3 is CASTMNEGAFDTGELFF. As DNA, the CDR3 is TGTGCCAGCACGATGAACGAGGGGGCCTTCGACACCGGGGAGCTGTTTTTT. The V call is TRBV11-3, the J call TRBJ2-2; 7 positions agree with TRBD1. The CDR3 contains 17 residues. V shed 7 bases, J shed 3 bases, and the junction held 14 bases outside the gene matches. From germline, CDR1 is SGHNT and CDR2 YENEEA. Looking up the rest from reference TRBV11-3 and TRBJ2-2 gives the full variable domain: EAGVVQSPRYKIIEKKQPVAFWCNPISGHNTLYWYLQNLGQGPELLIRYENEEAVDDSQLPKDRFSAERLKGVDSTLKIQPAELGDSAVYLCASTMNEGAFDTGELFFGEGSRLTVL.

This CDR3 reads CASSLMGQGARETDTQYF. In nucleotides, the CDR3 is TGTGCCAGCAGTTTGATGGGACAGGGGGCGAGGGAGACAGATACGCAGTATTTT. This rearrangement joins TRBV28 to TRBJ2-3; 12 bases fit TRBD1. J gave up 3 bases and V 3 bases, and 10 bases lay outside the gene matches. CDR1 is MDHEN, CDR2 SYDVKM, per germline. This CDR3 is built from 18 residues. Combining the CDR3 with reference TRBV28 and TRBJ2-3 gives the whole variable domain DVKVTQSSRYLVKRTGEKVFLECVQDMDHENMFWYRQDPGLGLRLIYFSYDVKMKEKGDIPEGYSVSREKKERFSLILESASTNQTSMYLCASSLMGQGARETDTQYFGPGTRLTVL.

Points on this clone: One end of the junction varies from germline; a read error may be responsible. The V and J genes are TRBV3-1 (or the pseudogene TRBV3-2) and TRBJ1-2, with 7 bases identical to TRBD1. The CDR3 covers 12 residues. Germline V gene data show CDR1 as LGHDT and CDR2 as YNNKEL (reference sequence). The CDR3 DNA reads as TGTGCCAGCAGACCCCCAGGGGGTGGCTATACCTTC. Encoded protein: CASRPPGGGYTF.

The V gene is TRBV4-1, the J gene TRBJ1-2; 8 nucleotides align to TRBD1. V trimming: 4 bases; J trimming: 8 bases; junction bases outside the gene matches: 9. The CDR3 loop spans 14 amino acids. CDR1 is MGHRA and CDR2 is YSYEKL in the germline V gene. The DNA of the CDR3 is TGCGCCAGCAGCCTACGACAGGGGTCTCGGGGCTACACCTTC. Translation gives CASSLRQGSRGYTF.

The table lists this clone with a count of one. The chain carries TRBV6-2 or TRBV6-3 and TRBJ2-2; D gene unclear. The CDR3 is 14 residues long. Germline CDR1 and CDR2: MNHEY and SVGEGT. V lost 5 bases and J lost 0, with 7 bases in between. The CDR3: CASSITANTGELFF. CDR3 nucleotide sequence: TGTGCCAGCAGTATAACAGCGAACACCGGGGAGCTGTTTTTT.

This clone showed up just a few times. The chain carries TRBV15 and TRBJ1-1; possibly TRBD1 for D (6 bases). Germline assignment: CDR1 LNHNV and CDR2 YYDKDF (reference sequence). The CDR3 is made up of 15 amino acids. Trimming cost V 3 bases and J 0 bases, with 11 bases left between them. CDR3 in amino acids: CATSRSGQMNTEAFF. The CDR3 coding sequence is TGTGCCACCAGCAGGTCTGGACAGATGAACACTGAAGCTTTCTTT.